This is a list of T cell receptor beta chains from one sample in a study of blood T cell repertoires in COVID-19. TCRdb's table, derived via immunoSEQ multiplex PCR, lists solely in-frame clones and lacks some. The table lists roughly 120,000 clones, around 78% of them singletons. Sequenced material: peripheral blood. These receptors were collected from a young man with acute or convalescent COVID-19. CDR3s include the opening cysteine and the closing phenylalanine or tryptophan. A D gene is named only where the DNA matches it firmly. Expanded clones get a size class; other rows say once, few or many, or leave the size out.

j_call	d_call	v_call	clone_size	cdr3_length	cdr3_nt	cdr3_aa
TRBJ2-5	NA	TRBV18	NA	12	TGTGCCAGCTCACGCGGACAGGAGACCCAGTACTTC	CASSRGQETQYF
TRBJ1-1	NA	TRBV12-3/TRBV12-4	NA	12	TGTGCCAGCAGTTTTGAGGGCTTTGAAGCTTTCTTT	CASSFEGFEAFF
TRBJ1-3	NA	TRBV6-5	NA	15	TGTGCCAGCAGTTCCGGGGGGTCCGGTGGAAACACCATATATTTT	CASSSGGSGGNTIYF
TRBJ2-7	NA	TRBV9	NA	13	TGTGCCAGCGGGGGGAGAAGCAACTACGAGCAGTACTTC	CASGGRSNYEQYF
TRBJ2-1	NA	TRBV10-1	NA	15	TGCGCCAGCAGCGTGGACACAAGCTCCTACAATGAGCAGTTCTTC	CASSVDTSSYNEQFF
TRBJ2-3	TRBD2	TRBV4-2	once	15	TGTGCCAGCAGCCAAGATCGTAGCGGGACTTCCGGGGGGTATTTT	CASSQDRSGTSGGYF
TRBJ1-6	NA	TRBV27	NA	15	TGTGCCAGCAGTCCCTCGGGAAGCACCAATTCACCCCTCCACTTT	CASSPSGSTNSPLHF
TRBJ2-1	TRBD2	TRBV4-2	NA	18	TGTGCCAGCAGCCAAGATACTAGCGGAACCTCTTTTTACAATGAGCAGTTCTTC	CASSQDTSGTSFYNEQFF
TRBJ2-3	NA	TRBV3-1/TRBV3-2	NA	18	TGTGCCAGCAGCCAAGAATTCTCTCGCGGGGAGCAGGGAGATACGCAGTATTTT	CASSQEFSRGEQGDTQYF
TRBJ1-2	TRBD1	TRBV4-1	NA	16	TGCGCCAGCAGCCAAGATATGGGGACAGGGGCCTATGGCTACACCTTC	CASSQDMGTGAYGYTF
TRBJ2-3	NA	TRBV5-5	NA	14	TGTGCCAGCAGCTTGCGATTAGGCACAGATACGCAGTATTTT	CASSLRLGTDTQYF
TRBJ2-7	TRBD1	TRBV4-3	NA	14	TGCGCCAGCAGCCAAGCGACAGGGCTCCACGAGCAGTACTTC	CASSQATGLHEQYF
TRBJ2-7	NA	TRBV5-8	once	14	TGTGCCAGCAGCTTCATGGGGCTCACGGTGGAGCAGTACTTC	CASSFMGLTVEQYF
TRBJ1-5	NA	TRBV10-1	NA	17	TGCGCCAGCAGTGAGATGTCGGGAGGGGGGGGCAATCAGCCCCAGCATTTT	CASSEMSGGGGNQPQHF
TRBJ2-1	TRBD1	TRBV4-1	NA	19	TGCGCCAGCACCCCCCTCGGGACAGGCCCTAGGGGATCCTACAATGAGCAGTTCTTC	CASTPLGTGPRGSYNEQFF
TRBJ2-1	TRBD2	TRBV11-2	NA	15	TGTGCCAGCAGCCCGGGACTAGCGGGATACAATGAGCAGTTCTTC	CASSPGLAGYNEQFF
TRBJ2-2	TRBD2	TRBV6-5	NA	14	TGTGCCAGCCAGACTAGCGGGGTCGCCGGGGAGCTGTTTTTT	CASQTSGVAGELFF
TRBJ1-5	NA	TRBV9	NA	15	TGTGCCAGCAGCGTAGATCCCGGGGGGGATCAGCCCCAGCATTTT	CASSVDPGGDQPQHF
TRBJ2-5	TRBD1	TRBV7-9	NA	13	TGTGCCAGCAGCTTTACAGGGGTCGAGACCCAGTACTTC	CASSFTGVETQYF
TRBJ1-3	NA	TRBV5-8	NA	14	TGTGCCAGCAGACTCTACGGGTTAGAAGACACCATATATTTT	CASRLYGLEDTIYF
TRBJ1-2	TRBD1	TRBV4-1	NA	15	TGCGCCAGCAGCCCCCTGGACAGGGGGCGGTGGGGCTACACCTTC	CASSPLDRGRWGYTF
TRBJ2-1	TRBD1	TRBV5-1	NA	13	TGCGCCAGCAGCTGGACAGGTTACAATGAGCAGTTCTTC	CASSWTGYNEQFF
TRBJ2-3	NA	TRBV6-4	NA	16	TGTGCCAGCAGTCCCCTTTGGGACGCGGGAACAGATACGCAGTATTTT	CASSPLWDAGTDTQYF
TRBJ2-1	NA	TRBV7-6	NA	15	TGTGCCAGCAGCTACAACCTGCTCTCCTACAATGAGCAGTTCTTC	CASSYNLLSYNEQFF
TRBJ1-4	NA	TRBV7-9	once	14	TGTGCCAGCAGCCCAATCAAAGATGGCGAAAAACTGTTTTTT	CASSPIKDGEKLFF
TRBJ2-1	TRBD2	TRBV6-5	NA	14	TGTGCCAGCAGTTACAGGCCAGCGGGAGAGGAGCAGTTCTTC	CASSYRPAGEEQFF
TRBJ2-1	TRBD2	TRBV5-1	NA	15	TGCGCCAGCAGCTTGGTGGGGGAGGGCGGAAATGAGCAGTTCTTC	CASSLVGEGGNEQFF
TRBJ1-1	NA	TRBV27	NA	14	TGTGCCAGCAGTCTATGGACCGGGAGCACTGAAGCTTTCTTT	CASSLWTGSTEAFF
TRBJ1-1	NA	TRBV25-1	NA	12	TGTGCCAGCAGCAGGGGGAACACTGAAGCTTTCTTT	CASSRGNTEAFF
TRBJ2-1	TRBD2	TRBV7-2	NA	17	TGTGCCAGCAGCTTACACATTTTGACTAGCGGGAGGGCCTGGGAGTTCTTC	CASSLHILTSGRAWEFF
TRBJ2-7	NA	TRBV7-2	NA	12	TGTGCCAGCAGAGCGGTGAATATGGACTTACGCTTC	CASRAVNMDLRF
TRBJ2-2	TRBD1	TRBV4-2	NA	14	TGTGCCAGCAGCTTACAGGGGGCTGGCGGGGAGCTGTTTTTT	CASSLQGAGGELFF
TRBJ1-2	NA	TRBV10-3	NA	13	TGTGCCATCAGTGAGTGGGGGGGCTATGGCTACACCTTC	CAISEWGGYGYTF
TRBJ1-1	NA	TRBV3-1/TRBV3-2	NA	12	TGTGCCAGCAGCCGAGAACAGGGTGAAGCTTTCTTT	CASSREQGEAFF
TRBJ1-2	TRBD1	TRBV29-1	NA	11	TGCAGCGCCGACAGGGACTATGGCTACACCTTC	CSADRDYGYTF
TRBJ1-2	NA	TRBV4-3	NA	15	TGCGCCAGCAGCCAAGGGAGGGAAGGGGACTATGGCTACACCTTC	CASSQGREGDYGYTF
TRBJ1-5	NA	TRBV19	few	14	TGTGCCACTACAAACGGACAGTCAAATCAGCCCCAGCATTTT	CATTNGQSNQPQHF
TRBJ1-2	NA	TRBV5-4	once	12	TGTGCCAGCAGCCCGGACTCCTATGGCTACACCTTC	CASSPDSYGYTF
TRBJ2-3	NA	TRBV10-3	NA	12	TGTGCCATCAGCGGGGGAGGAGATACGCAGTATTTT	CAISGGGDTQYF
TRBJ2-3	NA	TRBV7-9	NA	15	TGTGCCAGCAGCTTAGTTACTTCTAGCACAGATACGCAGTATTTT	CASSLVTSSTDTQYF
TRBJ1-2	NA	TRBV7-9	NA	13	TGTGCCAGCAGCCCCCGGGAACACTATGGCTACACCTTC	CASSPREHYGYTF
TRBJ1-5	NA	TRBV28	NA	13	TGTGCCAGCAGGAAACAGGGAATGGAGCCCCAGCATTTT	CASRKQGMEPQHF